These 10 T cell receptor beta chains were all obtained from the same sample, sequenced in a study of blood T cell repertoires in COVID-19 (TCRdb year 2020). The library was obtained by the immunoSEQ multiplex PCR assay. TCRdb holds this immuneACCESS table with in-frame rearrangements only. Some clones are missing; in checked studies, unresolved V genes explain under half, and the rest has no known cause. The sample table holds 300,000 to 500,000 clones, of which 88% were seen once. Clones ranked in the top ten supply over 0.9% of the sample. Sequences were obtained from PBMCs or T cells enriched from blood (not recorded which). All receptors derive from a young woman with acute COVID-19.

The J gene is TRBJ1-2, the V gene TRBV29-1, with TRBD1 matching over 8 bases. Germline V CDR1 and CDR2: SQVTM, ANQGSEA. With 4 bases clipped from V and 4 bases from J, the junction kept 11 bases outside the gene matches. This CDR3 region has 15 residues. CDR3 residues: CSVGNPGGAPYGYTF. DNA of the CDR3: TGCAGCGTTGGTAATCCAGGGGGCGCACCCTATGGCTACACCTTC.

The CDR3 loop reads CASRYQQGGNTEAFF. The CDR3, as DNA: TGCGCCAGCAGATATCAACAGGGGGGGAACACTGAAGCTTTCTTT. This chain joins TRBV5-1 and TRBJ1-1; 8 bases line up with TRBD1. The germline V gene encodes CDR1 SGHRS and CDR2 YFSETQ. J gave up 1 base and V 5 bases, and 7 bases lay outside the gene matches. The CDR3 contains 15 residues.

The chain is built from TRBV2 and TRBJ2-1, with 8 bases aligning to TRBD2. Germline V gene sequence: CDR1 SNHLY, CDR2 FYNNEI. Germline trimming cut 6 bases from V and 1 base from J; bases unmatched to any gene: 5. This CDR3 has 15 amino acids. CDR3 nucleotides: TGTGCCAGCAGCAGCACTAGCGGATCCTACAATGAGCAGTTCTTC. This gives the protein CASSSTSGSYNEQFF.

The J gene is TRBJ2-7, the V gene TRBV7-9; maybe TRBD1 (5 bases). Germline CDR1 is SEHNR and CDR2 is FQNEAQ (reference sequence). V was cut by 5 bases and J by 1 base, with 21 bases left in between. This CDR3 has 17 amino acids. The CDR3 DNA reads TGTGCCAGCAGCCAAACTCTGGGGCTAGTGGGTTCCTACGAGCAGTACTTC. It codes for CASSQTLGLVGSYEQYF. Using reference TRBV7-9 and TRBJ2-7 for the parts outside the CDR3, the full variable domain is DTGVSQNPRHKITKRGQNVTFRCDPISEHNRLYWYRQTLGQGPEFLTYFQNEAQLEKSRLLSDRFSAERPKGSFSTLEIQRTEQGDSAMYLCASSQTLGLVGSYEQYFGPGTRLTVT.

This clone was seen only a few times. V usage is TRBV5-8 and J usage is TRBJ2-1; TRBD1 matches at 9 bases. J lost 3 bases, V lost 2 bases, and 3 bases had no gene match. The CDR3 extends over 15 amino acids. The germline CDR1 and CDR2 sequences are SGHTS and YDEGEE. The CDR3 bases are TGTGCCAGCAGCTTTGGACAGGGGTACTACAATGAGCAGTTCTTC. It codes for CASSFGQGYYNEQFF.

The V gene is TRBV28, the J gene TRBJ2-7, with 10 bases aligning to TRBD1. From germline, CDR1 is MDHEN and CDR2 SYDVKM. The CDR3 consists of 14 residues. V lost 6 bases to trimming and J lost 7 bases; unmatched junction nucleotides: 9. Written as DNA, the CDR3 is TGTGCCAGCAGAACCGGGACAGGGGTTAGGGAGCAGTACTTC. Protein sequence: CASRTGTGVREQYF.

This chain connects TRBV9 to TRBJ2-7; 7 nucleotides agree with TRBD2. The V segment lost 0 bases and the J segment 3 bases; nucleotides outside the gene matches: 3. Germline loops: CDR1 SGDLS, CDR2 YYNGEE. There are 14 residues in the CDR3. DNA of the CDR3: TGTGCCAGCAGCGTAGGCTGGGGGGGCTACGAGCAGTACTTC. Protein: CASSVGWGGYEQYF.

V usage is TRBV7-3 and J usage is TRBJ2-1; D is ambiguous. Per the germline V gene, CDR1 is SGHTA and CDR2 is FQGTGA. The length of the CDR3 is 15 residues. V lost 0 bases and J lost 1, with 7 bases in between. The CDR3 region is CASSLTAPSYNEQFF. CDR3 in DNA: TGTGCCAGCAGCTTAACGGCTCCTTCCTACAATGAGCAGTTCTTC.

This chain joins TRBV6-5 and TRBJ1-4; 7 bases map to TRBD1. CDR3 length: 14 residues. Germline V gene data show CDR1 as MNHEY and CDR2 as SVGAGI. Losses at the gene ends were 6 bases for V and 8 bases for J; bases not matched to a gene: 9. CDR3 loop: CASRRQGIGEKLFF. DNA for the CDR3: TGTGCCAGCAGGAGACAGGGAATCGGCGAAAAACTGTTTTTT.

The CDR3 reads CASSPGRGWALDTQYF. In nucleotides, the CDR3 is TGTGCCAGCAGCCCCGGGAGAGGGTGGGCACTAGATACGCAGTATTTT. The rearrangement uses TRBV7-3 and TRBJ2-3; the D gene is possibly TRBD2 (6 bases). Trimming cost V 5 bases and J 5 bases, with 20 bases left between them. CDR3 length equals 16 residues. CDR1 and CDR2 (germline): SGHTA, FQGTGA.